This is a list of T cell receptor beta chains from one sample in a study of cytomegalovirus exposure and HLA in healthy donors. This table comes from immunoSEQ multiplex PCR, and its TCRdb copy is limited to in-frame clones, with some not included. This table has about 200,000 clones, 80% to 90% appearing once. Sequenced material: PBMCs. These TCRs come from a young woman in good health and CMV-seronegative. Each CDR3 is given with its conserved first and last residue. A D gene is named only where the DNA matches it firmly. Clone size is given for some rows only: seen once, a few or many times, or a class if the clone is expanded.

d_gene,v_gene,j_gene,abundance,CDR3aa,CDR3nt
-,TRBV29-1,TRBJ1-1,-,CSVVGGNTEAFF,TGCAGCGTCGTGGGGGGAAACACTGAAGCTTTCTTT
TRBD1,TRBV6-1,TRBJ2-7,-,CAGSGQVKPYEQYF,TGTGCCGGATCGGGACAGGTAAAGCCCTACGAGCAGTACTTC
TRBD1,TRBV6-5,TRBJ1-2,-,CASSWTGDGYTF,TGTGCCAGCAGTTGGACAGGGGATGGCTACACCTTC
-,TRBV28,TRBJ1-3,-,CASSFDRYSGNTIYF,TGTGCCAGCAGTTTCGACAGATACTCTGGAAACACCATATATTTT
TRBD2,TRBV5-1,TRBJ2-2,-,CASSLSPSGDPNTGELFF,TGCGCCAGCAGCTTGTCCCCTAGCGGGGACCCGAACACCGGGGAGCTGTTTTTT
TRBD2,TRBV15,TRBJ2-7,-,CATSPPTSGYEQYF,TGTGCCACCAGCCCCCCTACTAGCGGCTACGAGCAGTACTTC
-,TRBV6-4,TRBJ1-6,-,CASSATTGLSYNSPLHF,TGTGCCAGCAGTGCCACGACAGGCCTCTCCTATAATTCACCCCTCCACTTT
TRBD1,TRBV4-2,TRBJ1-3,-,CASSQGGTVASGNTIYF,TGTGCCAGCAGCCAAGGTGGGACAGTCGCCTCTGGAAACACCATATATTTT
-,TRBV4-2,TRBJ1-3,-,CASKDTGNRDTIYF,TGTGCCAGCAAGGACACAGGGAATAGAGACACCATATATTTT
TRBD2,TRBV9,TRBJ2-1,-,CASSVVSGRGSEQFF,TGTGCCAGCAGCGTAGTTAGCGGGAGAGGATCTGAGCAGTTCTTC
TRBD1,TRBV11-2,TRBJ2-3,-,CASSSRTGTGDTQYF,TGTGCCAGCAGCTCCAGGACAGGGACAGGGGATACGCAGTATTTT
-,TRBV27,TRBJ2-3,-,CASTWGEPSTDTQYF,TGTGCCAGCACCTGGGGGGAACCTAGCACAGATACGCAGTATTTT
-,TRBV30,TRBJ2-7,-,CAWERPGQSYEQYF,TGTGCCTGGGAAAGACCGGGACAATCCTACGAGCAGTACTTC
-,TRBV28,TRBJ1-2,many,CASISPSPNYGYTF,TGTGCCAGCATCTCTCCCAGTCCGAACTATGGCTACACCTTC
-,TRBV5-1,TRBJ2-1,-,CASSLAGSSYNEQFF,TGCGCCAGCAGCTTGGCGGGATCCTCCTACAATGAGCAGTTCTTC
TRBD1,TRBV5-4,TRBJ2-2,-,CASSRTGSTGELFF,TGTGCCAGCAGCCGGACAGGGTCCACCGGGGAGCTGTTTTTT
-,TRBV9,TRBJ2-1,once,CASSVWQSYNEQFF,TGTGCCAGCAGCGTGTGGCAATCCTACAATGAGCAGTTCTTC
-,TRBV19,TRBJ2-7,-,CAASRDTYSYEQYF,TGTGCCGCCAGCCGGGACACATACTCCTACGAGCAGTACTTC
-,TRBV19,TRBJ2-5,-,CASSTSGPRAQYF,TGTGCCAGTAGTACCTCAGGCCCGAGGGCCCAGTACTTC
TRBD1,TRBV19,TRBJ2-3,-,CASSNAGGGNTQYF,TGTGCCAGTAGTAACGCAGGGGGTGGGAATACGCAGTATTTT
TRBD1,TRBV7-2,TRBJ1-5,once,CASSPGQGNQPQHF,TGTGCCAGCAGCCCCGGACAGGGCAATCAGCCCCAGCATTTT
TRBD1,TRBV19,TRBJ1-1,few,CASSIGQGPFEAFF,TGTGCCAGTAGTATTGGACAGGGGCCGTTTGAAGCTTTCTTT
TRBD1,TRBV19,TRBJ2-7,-,CASRRTGSSYEQYF,TGTGCCAGTCGAAGGACAGGTTCTTCCTACGAGCAGTACTTC